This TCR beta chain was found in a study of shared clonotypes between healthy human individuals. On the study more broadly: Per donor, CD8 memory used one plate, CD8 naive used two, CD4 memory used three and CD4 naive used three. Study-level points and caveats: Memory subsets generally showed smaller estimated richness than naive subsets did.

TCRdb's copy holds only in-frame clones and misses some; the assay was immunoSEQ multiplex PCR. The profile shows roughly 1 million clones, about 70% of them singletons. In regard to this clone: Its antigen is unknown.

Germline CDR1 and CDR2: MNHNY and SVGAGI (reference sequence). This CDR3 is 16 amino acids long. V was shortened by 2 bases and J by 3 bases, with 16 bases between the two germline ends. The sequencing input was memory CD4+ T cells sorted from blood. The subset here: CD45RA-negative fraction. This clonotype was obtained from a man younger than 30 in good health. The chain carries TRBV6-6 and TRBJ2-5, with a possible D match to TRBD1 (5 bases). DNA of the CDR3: TGTGCCAGCAGTTACCCGCCAAGTAGGGGTGAAGAGACCCAGTACTTC. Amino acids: CASSYPPSRGEETQYF.